The 15 T cell receptor beta chains listed next were all sequenced from one sample in a study of CD8 T cells in Susac syndrome. Random-hexamer reverse transcription was applied to 0.5 to 1 ug RNA. TCRdb passed the immunoSEQ multiplex PCR reads through MiXCR, listing each CDR3 protein once. The data contain some 200,000 distinct CDR3 sequences, about 94% of them singletons. Sequenced input: CD4+ T cells from PBMCs. The receptors shown here come from a human donor with Susac syndrome.

The gene calls are TRBV30 and TRBJ1-2, with D unclear. The V gene lost 3 bases and the J gene lost 4 bases, with 12 bases spanning the gap. Per the germline V gene, CDR1 is GTSNPN and CDR2 is SVGIG (reference sequence). The CDR3 contains 13 residues. This CDR3 reads CAWRAGITYGYTF. DNA of the CDR3: TGTGCCTGGAGGGCCGGGATCACCTATGGCTACACCTTC.

The chain recombines TRBV7-9 with TRBJ2-1, with 8 bases identical to TRBD2. CDR3 size: 15 residues. Germline V gene sequence: CDR1 SEHNR, CDR2 FQNEAQ (reference sequence). V trimming: 4 bases; J trimming: 7 bases; junction bases outside the gene matches: 9. In DNA form, the CDR3 reads TGTGCCAGCAGCTACGGGGGGGCAGGTTTGAATGAGCAGTTCTTC. This gives the protein CASSYGGAGLNEQFF.

The chain has TRBV27 and TRBJ2-2; no firm D call. Trimming left V 1 base short and J 8 bases short, with 2 bases between. Germline V lookup: CDR1 MNHEY, CDR2 SMNVEV (reference sequence). This CDR3 has 11 amino acids. CDR3: CASSLWGELFF. In nucleotides, the CDR3 is TGTGCCAGCAGTTTATGGGGGGAGCTGTTTTTT.

This chain connects TRBV27 to TRBJ1-2; no definite D call. From germline, CDR1 is MNHEY and CDR2 SMNVEV (reference sequence). The germline V and J ends were trimmed by 6 bases and 7 bases, with 21 bases remaining between them. CDR3 length: 15 residues. CDR3 sequence: CASSHEGTQKRGYTF. CDR3 DNA sequence: TGTGCCAGCAGCCACGAGGGCACTCAAAAGCGTGGCTACACCTTC.

This chain uses TRBV5-5 with TRBJ2-2; D may match TRBD1 or TRBD2 (5 bases each). Germline CDR1 SGHKS, CDR2 YYEKEE (reference sequence). The CDR3 runs 16 residues. Trimming stripped 4 bases from V and 1 base from J, with 14 bases between. In nucleotides, the CDR3 is TGTGCCAGCAGCCCACCCGGGACGGTGAACACCGGGGAGCTGTTTTTT. It encodes CASSPPGTVNTGELFF.

This clonotype was observed a single time. This rearrangement joins TRBV15 to TRBJ2-1; the D gene is possibly TRBD1 (7 bases). CDR3 length: 16 residues. Per germline, CDR1 LNHNV and CDR2 YYDKDF (reference sequence). Trimming pared 2 bases from V and 2 bases from J, leaving 13 bases between. CDR3 amino acids: CATSRPDREAYNEQFF. The CDR3 DNA is TGTGCCACCAGCAGACCTGACAGGGAGGCCTACAATGAGCAGTTCTTC.

This chain uses TRBV29-1 with TRBJ2-7; 8 bases are a match to TRBD1. The CDR3 extends over 12 amino acids. The trim removed 3 bases at V and 3 bases at J, leaving 1 base unmatched. Germline-derived CDR1 and CDR2 are SQVTM and ANQGSEA. As DNA, the CDR3 is TGCAGCGTTGACGGACAGGGCTACGAGCAGTACTTC. Translating it yields CSVDGQGYEQYF.

The chain joins TRBV30 to TRBJ2-7, with D possibly TRBD2 on 5 matching bases. V shed 3 bases and J shed 5 bases, with 11 bases lying between them. Germline-derived CDR1 and CDR2 are GTSNPN and SVGIG (reference sequence). CDR3 length equals 12 residues. The CDR3 DNA sequence: TGTGCCTGGAGGGACGGGATGCACGAGCAGTACTTC. It encodes CAWRDGMHEQYF.

The chain has TRBV6-5 and TRBJ2-5, with 7 bases fitting TRBD1. Germline V gene lookup returns CDR1 MNHEY and CDR2 SVGAGI. This CDR3 has 14 amino acids. Trimming removed 4 bases from V and 7 bases from J; junction bases left unmatched: 9. CDR3: CASSFRQGPGTQYF. The CDR3 DNA is TGTGCCAGCAGTTTCCGACAGGGCCCAGGGACCCAGTACTTC.

The chain combines TRBV2 with TRBJ2-3, with D possibly matching TRBD1 (5 bases). Per the germline V gene, CDR1 is SNHLY and CDR2 is FYNNEI. Trimming removed 2 bases from V and 11 bases from J, with 17 bases in between. The CDR3 length is 14 residues. The CDR3 loop reads CASSELLGHAEQYF. The DNA of the CDR3 is TGTGCCAGCAGTGAATTACTGGGGCACGCGGAGCAGTATTTT.

This sequence joins TRBV29-1 and TRBJ2-1, with D possibly TRBD2 on 6 matching bases. Trimming pared 4 bases from V and 3 bases from J, leaving 13 bases between. The germline V gene has CDR1 SQVTM and CDR2 ANQGSEA. The CDR3 totals 14 residues. DNA of the CDR3: TGCAGCGTTGGGCCGAGCGGGCGCTACAATGAGCAGTTCTTC. Translation: CSVGPSGRYNEQFF.

CDR3 sequence reads: CASSVAGGPFEQYF. The CDR3 nucleotides are TGTGCCAGCAGCGTAGCGGGGGGGCCCTTCGAGCAGTACTTC. The genes are TRBV9 and TRBJ2-7; the match to TRBD2 covers 8 bases. V trimming: 0 bases; J trimming: 6 bases; junction bases outside the gene matches: 5. Germline lookup yields CDR1 SGDLS and CDR2 YYNGEE. There are 14 residues in the CDR3.

The CDR3 here is CAWIRTTEAFF. CDR3 DNA: TGTGCCTGGATCAGGACCACTGAAGCTTTCTTT. The rearrangement joins TRBV30 to TRBJ1-1; unclear D gene. Germline CDR1 reads GTSNPN; CDR2 reads SVGIG (reference sequence). This CDR3 is built from 11 residues. Trimming pared 4 bases from V and 4 bases from J, leaving 7 bases between.

The chain uses TRBV28 and TRBJ1-1, with D tentatively TRBD1 (6 bases). CDR3 length equals 11 residues. The V and J ends lost 11 bases and 5 bases respectively, with 12 bases between them. Germline V gives CDR1 MDHEN, CDR2 SYDVKM. The CDR3 spells CASQGRTEAFF. The CDR3 region has the DNA TGTGCCTCACAGGGAAGGACTGAAGCTTTCTTT. Variable domain in full (rest from reference TRBV28 and TRBJ1-1): DVKVTQSSRYLVKRTGEKVFLECVQDMDHENMFWYRQDPGLGLRLIYFSYDVKMKEKGDIPEGYSVSREKKERFSLILESASTNQTSMYLCASQGRTEAFFGQGTRLTVV.

This clonotype showed up just once. The chain carries TRBV4-1 and TRBJ2-5; D gene unclear. The length of the CDR3 is 15 residues. The germline CDR1 and CDR2 sequences are MGHRA and YSYEKL. V dropped 1 base and J dropped 0 bases, with 9 bases sitting between them. The CDR3 region has the DNA TGCGCCAGCAGCCAAGGATTTGGTGACCAAGAGACCCAGTACTTC. Its protein is CASSQGFGDQETQYF.